Below are 12 T cell receptor beta chains sequenced from a single sample in a study of shared clonotypes between healthy human individuals. CD45RO-negative CD8 cells positively selected for CCR7 made up the naive population, which excluded terminally differentiated effector memory CD45RA+ cells. Libraries were prepared by immunoSEQ multiplex PCR; TCRdb keeps only in-frame clonotypes and omits some of them. The table records roughly 810,000 clones, roughly 96% of them present only once. The sequenced sample was naive CD8+ T cells sorted from blood. The receptors here all came from a man younger than 45 in good health.

The V and J genes are TRBV11-2 and TRBJ2-7; the D is unclear. Trimming stripped 4 bases from V and 3 bases from J, with 10 bases between. The germline CDR1 and CDR2 sequences are SGHAT and FQNNGV. The CDR3 has 13 amino acids. Here the CDR3 DNA reads TGTGCCAGCAGCTCGGTTATGGGCTACGAGCAGTACTTC. Translating gives CASSSVMGYEQYF.

The V gene is TRBV7-9, the J gene TRBJ2-7; 7 bases are a match to TRBD1. Germline-derived CDR1 and CDR2 are SEHNR and FQNEAQ (reference sequence). The ends lost 1 base at V and 5 bases at J; junction bases unmatched: 5. CDR3 size: 14 residues. This CDR3 reads CASSLGGGGHEQYF. The CDR3, as DNA: TGTGCCAGCAGCTTAGGAGGGGGCGGCCACGAGCAGTACTTC.

This clone was seen once. The J gene is TRBJ2-7, the V gene TRBV7-2; 8 bases fit TRBD2. The junction had 18 bases not matched to a gene; V was cut back by 2 bases and J by 6 bases. This CDR3 has 18 residues. Germline V lookup: CDR1 SGHTA, CDR2 FQGNSA. The CDR3: CASSLSTLGLAGHGEQYF. DNA of the CDR3: TGTGCCAGCAGCTTATCGACCTTGGGGCTAGCGGGCCACGGCGAGCAGTACTTC.

The V and J genes are TRBV4-2 and TRBJ1-1; 9 bases fit TRBD1. CDR1 and CDR2 from the germline V gene are LGHNA and YNFKEQ. The CDR3 loop spans 18 amino acids. With 3 bases clipped from V and 7 bases from J, the junction kept 18 bases outside the gene matches. The CDR3 reads CASSQLGWDREKGSEAFF. CDR3 DNA: TGTGCCAGCAGCCAGTTGGGCTGGGACAGGGAAAAAGGGAGTGAAGCTTTCTTT.

There are a few counts of this clone. J is TRBJ2-6 and V is TRBV5-1; D gene uncertain. CDR1 and CDR2 from the germline V gene are SGHRS and YFSETQ. Trimming stripped 0 bases from V and 0 bases from J, with 7 bases between. The CDR3 is 16 amino acids. The CDR3 DNA reads as TGCGCCAGCAGCTTGGCCGTAAACTCTGGGGCCAACGTCCTGACTTTC. Translating it yields CASSLAVNSGANVLTF. Together with reference TRBV5-1 and TRBJ2-6, the CDR3 gives the full variable domain: KAGVTQTPRYLIKTRGQQVTLSCSPISGHRSVSWYQQTPGQGLQFLFEYFSETQRNKGNFPGRFSGRQFSNSRSEMNVSTLELGDSALYLCASSLAVNSGANVLTFGAGSRLTVL.

With respect to this clone: Germline and junction disagree at one end, which may indicate a read error. The chain joins TRBV23-1 to TRBJ2-3; TRBD2 aligns across 12 bases. TRBV23-1 is filed as an ORF, its function uncertain. The CDR3 runs 18 residues. The CDR3 bases are TGCGCCGGCAGTCACCTAGCGGGAGGGGATACTAGCACAGATACGCAGTATTTT. Its translation: CAGSHLAGGDTSTDTQYF.

As regards this clone: Other DNA sequences within the sample encode an identical CDR3. The J gene is TRBJ2-1, the V gene TRBV18; D ambiguous. The germline gives CDR1 KGHSH, CDR2 LQKENI. The CDR3 is made up of 13 amino acids. Trimming left V 0 bases short and J 6 bases short, with 6 bases between. CDR3 DNA sequence: TGTGCCAGCTCACCACCTTCCGGCAATGAGCAGTTCTTC. It specifies CASSPPSGNEQFF.

The chain couples TRBV27 to TRBJ1-2; no firm D call. Trimming took 5 bases from V and 3 from J, leaving 10 bases between them. There are 13 residues in the CDR3. Germline V CDR1 and CDR2: MNHEY, SMNVEV (reference sequence). The CDR3 nucleotides are TGTGCCAGCAGTCGTTACGGCGACTATGGCTACACCTTC. Translated, it gives CASSRYGDYGYTF.

The chain employs TRBV25-1 and TRBJ2-1, with D maybe TRBD1 (6 bases). CDR1 and CDR2 from the germline V gene are MGHDK and SYGVNS. Deletions cut 10 bases from V and 4 bases from J, with 14 bases between. The CDR3 sequence is 13 residues long. The CDR3 nucleotides are TGTGCCACCACCACCGGGACATACAATGAGCAGTTCTTC. Amino acid sequence: CATTTGTYNEQFF.

V gene TRBV10-1 combines with J gene TRBJ2-7; D ambiguous. The V gene's germline CDR1 is WNHNN and CDR2 SYGVQD (reference sequence). The V end lost 5 bases, the J end lost 0 bases, and 11 bases lay between the germline ends. The CDR3 is 14 residues long. CDR3 loop: CASSNSGLSYEQYF. For the CDR3, the DNA is TGCGCCAGCAGTAATTCGGGCCTCTCCTACGAGCAGTACTTC.

The chain employs TRBV11-3 and TRBJ2-5; D call uncertain. V shed 5 bases and J shed 1 base, with 8 bases lying between them. The CDR3 is 13 residues long. Germline V gene data show CDR1 as SGHNT and CDR2 as YENEEA. The CDR3 here is CASSIGPQETQYF. In nucleotides, the CDR3 is TGTGCCAGCAGCATCGGTCCCCAAGAGACCCAGTACTTC.

The V and J genes are TRBV4-1 and TRBJ1-2, with TRBD1 as a possible D gene (5 bases). The CDR3 length is 12 residues. The germline V and J ends were trimmed by 4 bases and 3 bases, with 6 bases remaining between them. Per germline, CDR1 MGHRA and CDR2 YSYEKL. Here the CDR3 DNA reads TGCGCCAGCAGCCGGGGGGACTATGGCTACACCTTC. This sequence encodes CASSRGDYGYTF.